The rows below give T cell receptor beta chains drawn from one sample of a study of blood T cell repertoires in COVID-19. Only in-frame clones appear in the TCRdb table, and some are missing; sequencing was by immunoSEQ multiplex PCR. The sample has about 94,000 clones, roughly 91% seen once. What was sequenced was peripheral blood. The receptors stem from a woman of 80 years or more with acute or convalescent COVID-19. Both conserved end residues are part of each CDR3. The D gene is left open where the match is weak. Clone size appears in some rows only: once, few, many, or a class for an expanded clone.

V gene	D gene	J gene	clone size	CDR3 DNA	CDR3 protein
TRBV19	TRBD2	TRBJ2-1	-	TGTGCCAGTAGTGGGGCGGGAGGGCCTAGAAGTGAGCAGTTCTTC	CASSGAGGPRSEQFF
TRBV10-3	-	TRBJ2-6	-	TGTGCCATCAGTGAGTCGTACAGGGCTGGAGCCAACGTCCTGACTTTC	CAISESYRAGANVLTF
TRBV5-1	-	TRBJ2-1	few	TGCGCCAGCAGCTTTGACGGGACTTCCTACAATGAGCAGTTCTTC	CASSFDGTSYNEQFF
TRBV7-2	TRBD2	TRBJ2-3	-	TGTGCCAGCAGAATGGGACTTAGCGGGGGAACGGATACGCAGTATTTT	CASRMGLSGGTDTQYF
TRBV7-9	-	TRBJ1-2	-	TGTGCCAGCAGCTTAGTTCCAGACTCCTATGGCTACACCTTC	CASSLVPDSYGYTF
TRBV18	TRBD1	TRBJ1-1	-	TGTGCCAGCTCACGACAGGGGCGGGACACTGAAGCTTTCTTT	CASSRQGRDTEAFF
TRBV30	TRBD1	TRBJ2-5	-	TGTGCCTGGAGTCCAATTCAATGGACAGGGGCGAAAGAGACCCAGTACTTC	CAWSPIQWTGAKETQYF
TRBV30	-	TRBJ1-1	-	TGTGCCTGGAGTTTTCTCCCTATGTTCGGACACCCAGGAACTGAAGCTTTCTTT	CAWSFLPMFGHPGTEAFF
TRBV24-1	TRBD1	TRBJ2-1	-	TGTGCCACCAGTGACCATGGACAGGGAACAAATGAGCAGTTCTTC	CATSDHGQGTNEQFF
TRBV7-7	TRBD2	TRBJ2-2	-	TGTGCTAGCAGCTTGGCGGGACTAGCGGGAGCCGGGGAGCTGTTTTTT	CASSLAGLAGAGELFF
TRBV11-3	TRBD2	TRBJ2-1	once	TGTGCCAGCAGCTTAGCGGCTAGCGGGATGGATGAGCAGTTCTTC	CASSLAASGMDEQFF
TRBV19	-	TRBJ1-1	-	TGTGCCAGTAGTAAAGGGGGGGCAGGAGCTTTCTTT	CASSKGGAGAFF
TRBV9	TRBD2	TRBJ2-1	-	TGTGCCAGCAGCGGCCTAGCGGGAGTGAATGAGCAGTTCTTC	CASSGLAGVNEQFF
TRBV18	-	TRBJ1-2	-	TGTGCCAGCTCACCAGGCAATGGCTATGGCTACACCTTC	CASSPGNGYGYTF
TRBV5-1	-	TRBJ2-1	-	TGCGCCTCAAGGACTAATCCCTACAATGAGCAGTTCTTC	CASRTNPYNEQFF
TRBV5-4	TRBD1	TRBJ1-6	few	TGTGCCAGCAGCCAGAAGACAGGGGCGATCTCACCCCTCCACTTT	CASSQKTGAISPLHF
TRBV3-1/TRBV3-2	-	TRBJ2-7	-	TGTGCCAGCAGCCCGGGACTGTCGAAGCAGTACTTC	CASSPGLSKQYF
TRBV5-1	-	TRBJ1-2	-	TGCGCCAGCAGCTTGGCTAGGGAGGCTAGGTCTGGCTACACCTTC	CASSLAREARSGYTF
TRBV5-1	-	TRBJ1-1	once	TGCGCCAGCAGCGGGACCAGGGGGAACACTGAAGCTTTCTTT	CASSGTRGNTEAFF
TRBV7-9	-	TRBJ1-3	-	TGTGCCAGCAGCTTAGGAGACTCTGGAAACACCATATATTTT	CASSLGDSGNTIYF
TRBV25-1	-	TRBJ1-2	-	TGTGCCAGCAGTGCCAGTTTTAACTATGGCTACACCTTC	CASSASFNYGYTF
TRBV6-5	-	TRBJ1-5	once	TGTGCCAGCGGGGGACATAGCAATCAGCCCCAGCATTTT	CASGGHSNQPQHF
TRBV9	TRBD2	TRBJ2-1	-	TGTGCCAGCAGCAACACCCCTATAGCGGGGGGGCTGGAAGAGCAGTTCTTC	CASSNTPIAGGLEEQFF